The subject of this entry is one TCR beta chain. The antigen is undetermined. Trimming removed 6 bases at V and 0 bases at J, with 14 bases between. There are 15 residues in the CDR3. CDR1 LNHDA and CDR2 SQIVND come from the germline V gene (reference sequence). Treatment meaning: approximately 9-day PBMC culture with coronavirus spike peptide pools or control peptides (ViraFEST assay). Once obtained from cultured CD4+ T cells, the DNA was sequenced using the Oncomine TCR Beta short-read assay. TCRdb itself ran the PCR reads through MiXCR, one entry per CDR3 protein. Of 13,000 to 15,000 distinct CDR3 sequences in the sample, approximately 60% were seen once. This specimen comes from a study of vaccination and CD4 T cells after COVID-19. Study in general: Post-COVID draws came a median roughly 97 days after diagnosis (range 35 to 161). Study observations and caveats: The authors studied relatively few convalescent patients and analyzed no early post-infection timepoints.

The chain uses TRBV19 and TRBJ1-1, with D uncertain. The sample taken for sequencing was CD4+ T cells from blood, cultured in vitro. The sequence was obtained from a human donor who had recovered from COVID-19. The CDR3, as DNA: TGTGCCAGTAGATATGGTACGAGGCTGAACACTGAAGCTTTCTTT. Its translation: CASRYGTRLNTEAFF.